This TCR beta chain derives from a study of blood T cells in healthy people across ages. About the research overall: About one barcoded beta molecule was captured per two T cells (by template switching).

The second PCR ran about 7 to 12 cycles with a sample-barcoded 5' primer and J-beta primers. Sequencing recovered at least 3 million CDR3-containing paired-end reads from each sample. TCRdb recomputed calls from the 5' RACE reads with MiXCR, one row per CDR3 protein. The top ten hold approximately 20% of the sample, which has over a million distinct CDR3 sequences, 45% seen once. General study points: Donors of long life had a larger count of naive CD4+ cells and greater diversity than aged donors.

This clonotype has more than one count but fewer than ten. Its antigen is still unknown. CDR1 is MDHEN, CDR2 SYDVKM, per germline. CDR3 length: 14 amino acids. J gave up 5 bases and V 7 bases, and 8 bases lay outside the gene matches. Isolated per sample were at least 7 million PBMCs. What was sequenced was blood. The chain uses TRBV28 and TRBJ2-1; 7 bases agree with TRBD2. The sequence came from a woman in her sixties or seventies in good health. The CDR3 reads CASIGREFNNEQFF. In DNA form, the CDR3 reads TGTGCCAGCATTGGGCGGGAGTTCAACAATGAGCAGTTCTTC. Based on the CDR3 plus reference TRBV28 and TRBJ2-1, the full variable domain is DVKVTQSSRYLVKRTGEKVFLECVQDMDHENMFWYRQDPGLGLRLIYFSYDVKMKEKGDIPEGYSVSREKKERFSLILESASTNQTSMYLCASIGREFNNEQFFGPGTRLTVL.